The clone carrying this T cell receptor beta chain has a count of ten or more. No antigen is known for it. The CDR3 consists of 15 residues. V was clipped by 1 base and J by 12 bases, with 19 bases between them. The V gene's germline CDR1 is SGHDN and CDR2 FVKESK. Attachment of unique molecular identifiers to individual cDNA molecules was performed. TCRdb redid the calling of the 5' RACE reads with MiXCR, one entry per CDR3 protein. This table has some 91,000 distinct CDR3 sequences, about 13% appearing once. This entry comes from a study of early T cells in non-severe SARS-CoV-2 infection. The overall study: Chains from this unsorted whole-blood bulk RNA could not be paired.

The study, taken as a whole, reports: Missing private and CD4 specificities, VDJdb matching favored anti-spike CD8 responses.

Specimen: whole blood. This TCR was recovered from an adult who was a healthcare worker with PCR-confirmed SARS-CoV-2 infection or an uninfected control (not recorded which). This sequence joins TRBV14 and TRBJ2-1; perhaps TRBD1 as D (5 bases). The CDR3 nucleotides read TGTGCCAGCAGCCAAGGGGGCTCGTTGCTCTTTGTGCAGTTCTTC. Its protein is CASSQGGSLLFVQFF.